The entry that follows covers one T cell receptor (beta chain) sequence. Its target is not known. This record belongs to a study of metastatic and nonmetastatic thyroid tumors. Study as a whole: Across blood and tumor or nodule tissue, repertoires from malignant and benign thyroid patients were compared with one another.

Germline lookup yields CDR1 SGHRS and CDR2 YFSETQ. The CDR3 runs 13 residues. The V gene end was trimmed by 7 bases and the J gene end by 5 bases; junction bases not matched to a gene: 6. None of the patients had undergone any treatment ahead of thyroid surgery. In the original workflow: Built for papillary thyroid cancer, a distant-metastasis classifier drew on CDR3 differences across clinicopathological groups. TCRdb reanalyzed the PCR reads via MiXCR. The V and J calls here are based on TCRdb, not the publication. The table lists tens of thousands of clones, roughly 18% of them singletons. Regarding the study as a whole: For both blood and tumor, malignant thyroid tumors reportedly showed significantly higher TCR beta diversity than benign nodules did.

The receptor comes from a female donor with papillary thyroid cancer or a benign thyroid nodule (not recorded which). Some clones in this sample may be carry-over from other donors' samples. The rearrangement joins TRBV5-1 to TRBJ2-3; 8 bases are shared with TRBD2. The sequenced sample was blood. CDR3 nucleotide sequence: TGCGCCAGCGGTGAGGCGGGAGGAGATACGCAGTATTTT. This encodes CASGEAGGDTQYF.